This T cell receptor beta chain was identified in a study of T cells in Graves' hyperthyroidism and ophthalmopathy. From RNA transcripts, TCR beta CDR3 regions were amplified. The primer set for the first-round RT-PCR of the TCR CDR3 was HTBI. TCRdb re-called the multiplex PCR reads with MiXCR, one entry per CDR3 protein. The sample gives some 250,000 distinct CDR3 sequences, approximately 14% of which show up once; less than 15% is in the top ten. What was sequenced was blood. The receptor was derived from a woman in her 40s with Graves' hyperthyroidism that later progressed to Graves' ophthalmopathy.

The CDR3 nucleotides read TGTGCCAGCAGCCGACTCGGACAGGGCACTGAAGCTTTCTTT. It yields the protein CASSRLGQGTEAFF. V usage is TRBV5-6 and J usage is TRBJ1-1, with TRBD1 matching over 8 bases. Germline V gives CDR1 SGHDT, CDR2 YYEEEE. The CDR3 has 14 amino acids. Trimming at V came to 4 bases and at J to 4 bases, leaving 6 bases not matched to a gene.